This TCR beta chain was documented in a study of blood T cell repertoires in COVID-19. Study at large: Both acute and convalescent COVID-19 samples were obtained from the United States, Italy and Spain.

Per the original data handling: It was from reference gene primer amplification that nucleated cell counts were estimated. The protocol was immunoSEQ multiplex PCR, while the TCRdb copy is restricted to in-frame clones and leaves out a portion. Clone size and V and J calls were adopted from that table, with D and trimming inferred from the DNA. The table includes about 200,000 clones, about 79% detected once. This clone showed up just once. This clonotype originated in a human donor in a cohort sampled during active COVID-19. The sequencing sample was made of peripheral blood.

The CDR3 sequence: CASSPRPTGRETQYF. CDR3 sequence (DNA): TGTGCCAGCAGCCCCCGCCCGACAGGGCGTGAGACCCAGTACTTC. V usage is TRBV5-4 and J usage is TRBJ2-5; TRBD1 agrees at 7 bases. CDR1 and CDR2 (germline): SGHNT, YYREEE (reference sequence). The CDR3 consists of 15 residues. Trimming cost V 4 bases and J 5 bases; bases outside gene matches: 11.